This note documents a single T cell receptor (beta chain) sequence. This specimen belongs to a study of cytomegalovirus exposure and HLA in healthy donors. The PCR was carried out with 60 Vbeta primers and 13 Jbeta primers. Clones were read by immunoSEQ multiplex PCR, and TCRdb kept only the in-frame ones, dropping some. Of 130,000 to 150,000 clones listed, roughly 75% were seen once; the top ten hold 6.8%. The CDR3 runs to 15 residues. J lost 2 bases, V lost 4 bases, and 4 bases had no gene match. Germline CDR1 is SGHKS and CDR2 is YYEKEE (reference sequence). The specimen sequenced was PBMCs. This chain connects TRBV5-5 to TRBJ2-3, with TRBD2 matching over 10 bases. The receptor's source is a man aged 40-50 years in good health and CMV-seropositive. CDR3 amino acids: CASSLAGAHTDTQYF. The CDR3 DNA reads as TGTGCCAGCAGCCTAGCGGGGGCCCACACAGATACGCAGTATTTT.